The clone carrying this T cell receptor beta chain has at least ten counts. The antigen is undetermined. Trimming took off 3 bases at V and 7 bases at J, with 17 bases between the two ends. This CDR3 is 15 amino acids long. Per germline, CDR1 SGDLS and CDR2 YYNGEE. These data come from a study of T cells in Graves' hyperthyroidism and ophthalmopathy. Study-wide results and limits: In the blood, most expanded thyroid clonotypes above 0.001 appeared as well. Ophthalmopathy and stable hyperthyroidism were told apart by a 13 V-J model.

Active moderate-to-severe ophthalmopathy, Clinical Activity Score at least 3, NOSPECS at least 4, under 3 months' duration. Amplified TCR beta CDR3 regions came from RNA transcripts. HTBI primers were employed in a first-round RT-PCR of the TCR CDR3. TCRdb reprocessed the multiplex PCR reads with MiXCR, giving one entry per CDR3 protein. The sample has about 590,000 distinct CDR3 sequences, 14% seen once. The clonotype originates from a woman aged 18-29 years with Graves' ophthalmopathy. The J gene is TRBJ2-1, the V gene TRBV9, with D perhaps TRBD1 (6 bases). Sequenced material: blood. The CDR3 DNA sequence: TGTGCCAGCAGCGCGCTCCGTTACAGGGATAATGAGCAGTTCTTC. It specifies CASSALRYRDNEQFF.